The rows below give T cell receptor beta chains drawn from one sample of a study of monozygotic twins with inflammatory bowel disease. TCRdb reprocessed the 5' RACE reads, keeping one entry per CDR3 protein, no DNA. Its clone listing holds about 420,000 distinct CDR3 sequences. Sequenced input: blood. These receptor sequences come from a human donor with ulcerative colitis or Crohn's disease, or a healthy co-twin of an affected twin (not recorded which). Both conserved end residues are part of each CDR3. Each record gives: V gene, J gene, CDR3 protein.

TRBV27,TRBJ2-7,CASSQTPYYEQYF
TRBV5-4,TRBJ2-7,CASSLSGEQYF
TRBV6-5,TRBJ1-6,CASSYGGRHSPLHF
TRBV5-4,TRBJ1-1,CASSLQDNTEAFF
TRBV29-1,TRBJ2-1,CSVGSNNEQFF
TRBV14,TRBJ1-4,CASSQMSGTWGEKLFF
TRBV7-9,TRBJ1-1,CASSLGDSMKIEAFF
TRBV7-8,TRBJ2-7,CASRPRDRAHEQYF
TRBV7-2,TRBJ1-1,CASSLTGGNTEAFF
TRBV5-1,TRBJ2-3,CASSFDNRLGSTDTQYF
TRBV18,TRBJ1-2,CASSTGTETYGYTF
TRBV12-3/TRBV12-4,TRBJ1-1,CASSMVEAGKTEAFF
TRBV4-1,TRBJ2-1,CASSRPARGLGNEQFF
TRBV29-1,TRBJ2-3,CSGHYGGTADTQYF
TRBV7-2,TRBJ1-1,CASSILPTGNTEAFF
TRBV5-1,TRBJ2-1,CASSSGLLPGQGAYNEQFF
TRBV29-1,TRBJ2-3,CSVEARTDTQYF
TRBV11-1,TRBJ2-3,CASSLRAGPTGADTQYF
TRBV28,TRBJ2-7,CASSLSRYEQYF
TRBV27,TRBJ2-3,CASSLIRGWDTQYF
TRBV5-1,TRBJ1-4,CASSRSQGGGTEKLFF
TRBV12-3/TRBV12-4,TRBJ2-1,CASSPPSDEQFF
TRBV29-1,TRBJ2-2,CSGRKWTGRPNTGELFF
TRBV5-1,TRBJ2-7,CASSLARTRETYEQYF
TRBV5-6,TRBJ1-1,CASYRVQTNTEAFF
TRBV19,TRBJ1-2,CASSISQNYGYTF
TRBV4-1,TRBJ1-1,CASSPRSGLGQGGTEAFF
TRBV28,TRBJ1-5,CASRLREGQPQHF
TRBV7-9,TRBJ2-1,CASSFPGGPRNEQFF
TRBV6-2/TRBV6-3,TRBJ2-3,CASTYLPTLRLTDTQYF
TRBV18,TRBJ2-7,CASSGDSGPHEQYF
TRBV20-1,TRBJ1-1,CSARDSSDVATEAFF
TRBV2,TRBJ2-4,CASSPKPGRSVVIQYF
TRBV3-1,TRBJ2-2,CASSQDLSAGDNTGELFF
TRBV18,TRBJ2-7,CASSPSAGSYEQYF
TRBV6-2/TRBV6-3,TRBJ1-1,CASSSSGGGTEAFF
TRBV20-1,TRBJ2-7,CSARAPAGVYEQYF
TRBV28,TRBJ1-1,CASSSPGQGARGTEAFF
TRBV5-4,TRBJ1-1,CASSPWKRRGWDTEAFF
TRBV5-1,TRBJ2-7,CASSSARGRNPKLWYEQYF
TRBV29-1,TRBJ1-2,CSVERDNGYGYTF
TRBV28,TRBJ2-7,CASSFRVPAYEQYF
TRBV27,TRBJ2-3,CASSLGARRTDTQYF